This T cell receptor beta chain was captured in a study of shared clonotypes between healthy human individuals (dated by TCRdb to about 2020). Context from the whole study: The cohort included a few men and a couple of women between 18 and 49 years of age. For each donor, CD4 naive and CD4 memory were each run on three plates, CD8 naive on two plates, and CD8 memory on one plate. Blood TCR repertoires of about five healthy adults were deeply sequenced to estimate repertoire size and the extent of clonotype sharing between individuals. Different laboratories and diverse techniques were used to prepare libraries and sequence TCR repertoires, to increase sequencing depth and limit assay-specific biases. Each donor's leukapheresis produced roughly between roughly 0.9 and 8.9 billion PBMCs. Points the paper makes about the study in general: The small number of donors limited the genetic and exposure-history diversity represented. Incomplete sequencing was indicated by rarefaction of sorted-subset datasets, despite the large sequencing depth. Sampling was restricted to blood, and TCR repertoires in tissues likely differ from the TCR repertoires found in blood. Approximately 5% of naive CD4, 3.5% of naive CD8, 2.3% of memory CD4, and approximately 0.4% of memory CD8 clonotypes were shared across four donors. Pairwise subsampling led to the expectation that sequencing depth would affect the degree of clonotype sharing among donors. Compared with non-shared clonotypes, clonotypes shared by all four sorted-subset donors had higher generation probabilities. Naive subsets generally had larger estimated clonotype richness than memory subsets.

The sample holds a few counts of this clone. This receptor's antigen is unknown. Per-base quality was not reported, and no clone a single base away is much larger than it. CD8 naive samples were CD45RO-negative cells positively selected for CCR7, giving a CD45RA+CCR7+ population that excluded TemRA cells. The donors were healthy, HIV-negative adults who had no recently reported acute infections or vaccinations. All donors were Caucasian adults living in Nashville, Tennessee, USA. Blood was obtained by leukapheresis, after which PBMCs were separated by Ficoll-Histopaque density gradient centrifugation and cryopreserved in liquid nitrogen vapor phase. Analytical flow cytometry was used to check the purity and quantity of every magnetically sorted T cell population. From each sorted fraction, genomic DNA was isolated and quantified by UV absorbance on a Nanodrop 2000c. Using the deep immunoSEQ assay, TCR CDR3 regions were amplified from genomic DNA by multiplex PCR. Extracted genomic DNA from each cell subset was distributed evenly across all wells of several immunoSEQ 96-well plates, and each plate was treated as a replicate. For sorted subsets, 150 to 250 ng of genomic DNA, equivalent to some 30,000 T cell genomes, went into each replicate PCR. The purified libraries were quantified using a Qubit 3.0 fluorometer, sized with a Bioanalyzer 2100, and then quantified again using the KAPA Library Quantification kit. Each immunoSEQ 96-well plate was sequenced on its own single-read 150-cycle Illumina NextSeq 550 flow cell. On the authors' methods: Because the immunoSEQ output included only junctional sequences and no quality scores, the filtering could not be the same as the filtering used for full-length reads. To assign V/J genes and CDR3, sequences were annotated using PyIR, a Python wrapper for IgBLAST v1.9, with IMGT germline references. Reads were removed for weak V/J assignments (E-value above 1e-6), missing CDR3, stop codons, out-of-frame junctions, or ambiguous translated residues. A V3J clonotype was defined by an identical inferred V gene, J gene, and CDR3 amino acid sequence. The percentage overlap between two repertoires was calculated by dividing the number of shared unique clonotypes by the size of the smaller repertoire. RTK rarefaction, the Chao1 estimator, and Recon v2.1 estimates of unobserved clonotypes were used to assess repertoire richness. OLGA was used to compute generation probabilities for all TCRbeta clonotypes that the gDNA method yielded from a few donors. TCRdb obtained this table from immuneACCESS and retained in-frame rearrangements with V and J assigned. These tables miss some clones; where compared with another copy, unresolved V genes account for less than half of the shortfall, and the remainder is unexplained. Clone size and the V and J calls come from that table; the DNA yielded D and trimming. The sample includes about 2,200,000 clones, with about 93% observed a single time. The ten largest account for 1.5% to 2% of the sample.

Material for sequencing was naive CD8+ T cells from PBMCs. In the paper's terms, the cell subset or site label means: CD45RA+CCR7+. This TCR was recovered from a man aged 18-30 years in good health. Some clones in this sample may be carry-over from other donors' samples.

The DNA sequence is given as TGTGCCAGCACCAACCCTAGCGGGCAATTCACCGGGGAGCTGTTTTTT. Its coded protein is CASTNPSGQFTGELFF. This sequence uses TRBV27 and TRBJ2-2; 8 nucleotides in the junction match TRBD2. The germline V gene (reference sequence) provides CDR1 MNHEY and CDR2 SMNVEV. The CDR3 holds 16 amino acids from the cysteine to the phenylalanine. The entry retains the CDR3 DNA only, 48 bases that are in frame from base 1. Germline trimming: 7 bases from V, 4 bases from J; junction bases outside gene matches: 11.